These 16 T cell receptor beta chains originate from one sample sequenced in a study of T cell changes during pregnancy in multiple sclerosis. Some clones are missing from TCRdb's copy, which holds only in-frame ones; the method was immunoSEQ multiplex PCR. This table holds around 96,000 clones, approximately 95% found once. This sample comprised peripheral blood, obtained after pregnancy. These receptors were collected from a female donor in good health, enrolled as a control in a pregnancy study.

The V gene is TRBV14, the J gene TRBJ2-1, with unresolved D. With 1 base removed from V and 10 bases from J, the gap between germline ends came to 11 bases. This CDR3 is built from 13 residues. Germline V gene lookup returns CDR1 SGHDN and CDR2 FVKESK. As DNA, the CDR3 is TGTGCCAGCAGCCAAGGACAAATTTGGGAGCAGTTCTTC. Its protein is CASSQGQIWEQFF.

To note about this clone: Compared with germline, one end of the junction differs, possibly owing to a read error. The V call is TRBV20-1, the J call TRBJ2-7; TRBD1 agrees at 9 bases. Germline V gene data show CDR1 as DFQATT and CDR2 as SNEGSKA (reference sequence). This CDR3 has 11 residues. Here the CDR3 reads CSASLGDRAPF. In DNA form, the CDR3 reads TGCAGTGCTTCCCTCGGGGACAGGGCCCCCTTC.

This clone was observed once. V and J are TRBV4-2 and TRBJ1-2; 8 positions match TRBD1. CDR3 length: 14 residues. V gave up 4 bases and J gave up 3 bases; unmatched junction bases: 4. Per germline, CDR1 LGHNA and CDR2 YNFKEQ. Here the CDR3 DNA reads TGTGCCAGCAGCCGGCCGACAGGGGACTATGGCTACACCTTC. Protein product: CASSRPTGDYGYTF.

J is TRBJ2-7 and V is TRBV28; TRBD2 matches at 10 bases. J was trimmed by 3 bases and V by 5 bases; bases with no gene match: 4. CDR3 length: 14 residues. Germline CDR1 is MDHEN and CDR2 is SYDVKM. The CDR3 sequence is CASSPSGSIYEQYF. In nucleotides, the CDR3 is TGTGCCAGCAGTCCTAGCGGGAGTATCTACGAGCAGTACTTC.

The rearrangement joins TRBV6-5 to TRBJ2-7; 10 bases line up with TRBD2. Losses at the gene ends were 2 bases for V and 5 bases for J; bases not matched to a gene: 3. Germline V lookup: CDR1 MNHEY, CDR2 SVGAGI. The CDR3 length is 14 residues. The CDR3 sequence: CASSYTGLADEQYF. The DNA for the CDR3 is TGTGCCAGCAGTTACACCGGACTAGCGGACGAGCAGTACTTC.

The V gene is TRBV27, the J gene TRBJ2-6; D possibly corresponds to TRBD2 (7 bases). This CDR3 region has 16 residues. Trimming shortened V by 2 bases and J by 3 bases, and 11 bases separated the two germline ends. CDR1 is MNHEY, CDR2 SMNVEV, per germline (reference sequence). The CDR3 spells CASSLIGGLGANVLTF. CDR3 DNA sequence: TGTGCCAGCAGTTTAATCGGGGGGCTTGGGGCCAACGTCCTGACTTTC.

This sequence joins TRBV5-6 and TRBJ2-7; perhaps TRBD1 as D (5 bases). The germline V gene encodes CDR1 SGHDT and CDR2 YYEEEE. V lost 1 base, J lost 3 bases, and 11 bases lay in between. The CDR3 covers 14 residues. For the CDR3, the DNA is TGTGCCAGCAGCTTGATACACAGGCTCTACGAGCAGTACTTC. It codes for CASSLIHRLYEQYF. Together with reference TRBV5-6 and TRBJ2-7, the CDR3 gives the full variable domain: DAGVTQSPTHLIKTRGQQVTLRCSPKSGHDTVSWYQQALGQGPQFIFQYYEEEERQRGNFPDRFSGHQFPNYSSELNVNALLLGDSALYLCASSLIHRLYEQYFGPGTRLTVT.

J is TRBJ2-5 and V is TRBV7-9, with 8 bases fitting TRBD1. V dropped 5 bases and J dropped 6; count of bases not matched to a gene: 14. The CDR3 length is 16 residues. Per the germline V gene, CDR1 is SEHNR and CDR2 is FQNEAQ (reference sequence). The CDR3 protein is CASSLNPTGAGKTQYF. Here the CDR3 DNA reads TGTGCCAGCAGCCTAAACCCGACAGGGGCAGGGAAGACCCAGTACTTC.

This clone was observed a single time. The V and J genes are TRBV6-1 and TRBJ2-1; TRBD1 matches 9 bases. Germline V lookup: CDR1 MNHNS, CDR2 SASEGT. V lost 3 bases, J lost 6 bases, and 3 bases stayed unmatched. This CDR3 comprises 14 residues. The CDR3 nucleotides are TGTGCCAGCAGTGATTCGGGACAGGGCAATGAGCAGTTCTTC. It encodes CASSDSGQGNEQFF.

This chain links TRBV2 with TRBJ2-3; D call uncertain. Germline V lookup: CDR1 SNHLY, CDR2 FYNNEI. V dropped 1 base and J dropped 2 bases, with 7 bases sitting between them. The CDR3 consists of 14 residues. The CDR3 DNA follows: TGTGCCAGCAGTGAAGGTCTAACCACAGATACGCAGTATTTT. Its protein product is CASSEGLTTDTQYF.

The chain links TRBV7-2 to TRBJ2-7, with unresolved D. The germline gives CDR1 SGHTA, CDR2 FQGNSA. Trimming left V 5 bases short and J 7 bases short, with 21 bases between. This CDR3 has 15 amino acids. The DNA of the CDR3 is TGTGCCAGCAGCCCTCCCCCGGTCCCCTACGAAGAGCAGTACTTC. Translated, it gives CASSPPPVPYEEQYF.

The chain joins TRBV19 to TRBJ1-2; D is possibly TRBD1 (6 bases). V was pared by 4 bases and J by 4 bases, with 16 bases between. This CDR3 has 15 amino acids. Germline CDR1 reads LNHDA; CDR2 reads SQIVND (reference sequence). The DNA for the CDR3 is TGTGCCAGTAGTACGTTCGCAGGGGAGAGCTATGGCTACACCTTC. The encoded protein is CASSTFAGESYGYTF.

This clone was found once. The V call is TRBV10-1, the J call TRBJ2-7, with D possibly matching TRBD2 (6 bases). This CDR3 comprises 16 residues. The V end was cut by 7 bases, the J end by 0 bases, with 19 bases between. Germline V gene sequence: CDR1 WNHNN, CDR2 SYGVQD (reference sequence). The CDR3 sequence is CASNTDWDSCSYEQYF. As DNA, the CDR3 is TGCGCCAGCAACACCGACTGGGACTCTTGCTCCTACGAGCAGTACTTC.

Concerning this clone: At one boundary the junction diverges from the germline segment, which might be a read error. This chain uses TRBV2 with TRBJ2-2; D might be TRBD2 (6 bases). This CDR3 spans 15 amino acids. CDR1 SNHLY and CDR2 FYNNEI come from the germline V gene. The CDR3 DNA reads TGTGCCAGCTGTGACACGGGGGAAGGTCCCGGGGAGCTGTTTTTT. Protein product: CASCDTGEGPGELFF.

This clone was found once. The rearrangement joins TRBV18 to TRBJ1-6, with D possibly being TRBD1 (6 bases). V was cut by 6 bases and J by 8 bases, with 17 bases left in between. Per germline, CDR1 KGHSH and CDR2 LQKENI. The CDR3 runs 15 residues. Here the CDR3 DNA reads TGTGCCAGCTCCCGGACAGCACCCAGTTATTCACCCCTCCACTTT. Translation gives CASSRTAPSYSPLHF.

The chain combines TRBV9 with TRBJ2-7; the match to TRBD1 covers 7 bases. V dropped 3 bases and J dropped 5; count of bases not matched to a gene: 14. Germline V gene sequence: CDR1 SGDLS, CDR2 YYNGEE. The CDR3 is 16 amino acids. DNA for the CDR3: TGTGCCAGCAGCGGGGGTCTTGGGCAGGGGGTCCACGAGCAGTACTTC. It is translated as CASSGGLGQGVHEQYF.